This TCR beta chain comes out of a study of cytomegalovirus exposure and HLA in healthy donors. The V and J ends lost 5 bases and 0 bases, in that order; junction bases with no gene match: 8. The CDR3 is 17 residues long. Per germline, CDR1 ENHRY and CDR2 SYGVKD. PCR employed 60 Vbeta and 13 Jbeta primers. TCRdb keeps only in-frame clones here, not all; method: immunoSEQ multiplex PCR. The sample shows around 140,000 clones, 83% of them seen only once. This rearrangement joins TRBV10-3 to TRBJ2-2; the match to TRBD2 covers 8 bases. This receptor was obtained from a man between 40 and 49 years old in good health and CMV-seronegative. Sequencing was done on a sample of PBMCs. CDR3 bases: TGTGCCATCAGTCTAGGGGCGGGGGGACCGAACACCGGGGAGCTGTTTTTT. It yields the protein CAISLGAGGPNTGELFF.